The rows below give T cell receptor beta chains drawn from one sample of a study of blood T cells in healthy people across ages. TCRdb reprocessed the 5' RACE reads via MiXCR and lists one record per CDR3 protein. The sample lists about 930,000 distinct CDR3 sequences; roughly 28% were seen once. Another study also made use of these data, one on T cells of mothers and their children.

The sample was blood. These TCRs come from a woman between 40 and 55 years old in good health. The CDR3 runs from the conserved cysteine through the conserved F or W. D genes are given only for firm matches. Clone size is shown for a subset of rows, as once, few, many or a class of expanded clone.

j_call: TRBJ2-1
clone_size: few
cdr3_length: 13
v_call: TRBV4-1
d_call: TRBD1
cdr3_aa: CASSRDLGQGEFF

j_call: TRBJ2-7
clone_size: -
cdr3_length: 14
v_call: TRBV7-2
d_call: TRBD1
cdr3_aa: CAGSYDRGLYEQYF

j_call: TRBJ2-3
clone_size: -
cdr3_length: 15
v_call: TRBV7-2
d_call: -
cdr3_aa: CASSLDDGAGDTQYF

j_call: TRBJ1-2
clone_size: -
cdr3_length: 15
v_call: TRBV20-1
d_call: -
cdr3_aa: CSAREGTGANYGYTF

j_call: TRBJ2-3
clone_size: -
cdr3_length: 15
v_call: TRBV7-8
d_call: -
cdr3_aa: CASSWTPPKADTQYF

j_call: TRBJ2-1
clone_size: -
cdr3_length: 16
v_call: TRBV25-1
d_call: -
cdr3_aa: CASSDRRTGYSNEQFF

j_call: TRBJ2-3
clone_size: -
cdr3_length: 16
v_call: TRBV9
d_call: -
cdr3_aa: CASSVDVGLSTDTQYF

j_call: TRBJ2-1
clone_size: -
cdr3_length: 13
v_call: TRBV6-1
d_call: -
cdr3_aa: CTSRWGSYNEQFF

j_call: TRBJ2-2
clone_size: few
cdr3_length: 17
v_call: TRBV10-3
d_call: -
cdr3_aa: CAISESAMAANTGELFF

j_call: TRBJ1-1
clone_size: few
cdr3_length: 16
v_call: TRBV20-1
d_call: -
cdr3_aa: CSARVPEYRTNTEAFF

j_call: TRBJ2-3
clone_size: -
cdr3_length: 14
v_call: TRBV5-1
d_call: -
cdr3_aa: CASSWGGYTDTQYF

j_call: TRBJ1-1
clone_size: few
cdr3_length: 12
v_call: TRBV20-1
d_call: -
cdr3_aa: CSARGGVTEAFF

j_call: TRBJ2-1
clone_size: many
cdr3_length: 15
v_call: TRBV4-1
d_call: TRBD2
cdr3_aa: CASSQVIAGYNEQFF

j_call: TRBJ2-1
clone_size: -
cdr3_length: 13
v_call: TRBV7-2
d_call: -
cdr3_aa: CASSPPFYNEQFF

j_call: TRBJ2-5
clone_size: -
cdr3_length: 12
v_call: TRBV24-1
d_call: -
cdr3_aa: CATSGPGETQYF

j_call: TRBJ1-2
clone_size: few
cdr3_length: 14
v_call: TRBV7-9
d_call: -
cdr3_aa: CASSLGQVSYGYTF

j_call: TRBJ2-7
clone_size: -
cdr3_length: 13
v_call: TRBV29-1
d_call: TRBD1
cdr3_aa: CSGAPGQGVEQYF

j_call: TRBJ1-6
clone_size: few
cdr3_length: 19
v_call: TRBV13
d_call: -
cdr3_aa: CASSYTSGQALRSNSPLHF

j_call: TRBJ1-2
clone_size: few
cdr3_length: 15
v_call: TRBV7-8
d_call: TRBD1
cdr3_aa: CASSLSGGVFSGYTF

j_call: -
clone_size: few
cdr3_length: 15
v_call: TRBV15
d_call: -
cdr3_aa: CATSRDVRAAETQYF

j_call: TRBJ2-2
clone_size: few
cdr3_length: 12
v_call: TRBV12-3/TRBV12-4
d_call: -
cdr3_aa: CASSLSFGELFF

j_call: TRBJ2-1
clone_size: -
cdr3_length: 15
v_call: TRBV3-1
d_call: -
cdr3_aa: CASSQVIGAGNEQFF

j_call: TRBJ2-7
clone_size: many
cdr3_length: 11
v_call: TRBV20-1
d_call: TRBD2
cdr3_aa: CSGGGKYEQYF

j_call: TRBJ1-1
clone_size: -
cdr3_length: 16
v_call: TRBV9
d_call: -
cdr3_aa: CASSVAIGRLNTEAFF

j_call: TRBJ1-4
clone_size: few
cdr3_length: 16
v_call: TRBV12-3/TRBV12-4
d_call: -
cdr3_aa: CASSRHNPGTNEKLFF

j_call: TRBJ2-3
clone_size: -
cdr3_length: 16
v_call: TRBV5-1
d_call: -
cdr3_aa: CASSLSGYGKTDTQYF

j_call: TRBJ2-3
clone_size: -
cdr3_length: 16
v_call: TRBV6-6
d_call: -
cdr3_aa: CASSHPGNSRADTQYF

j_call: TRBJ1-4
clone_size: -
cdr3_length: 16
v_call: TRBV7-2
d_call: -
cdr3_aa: CASSIAPQIYNEKLFF

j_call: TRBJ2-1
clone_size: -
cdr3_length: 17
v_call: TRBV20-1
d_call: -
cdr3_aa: CSAKSGGHTMRRNEQFF

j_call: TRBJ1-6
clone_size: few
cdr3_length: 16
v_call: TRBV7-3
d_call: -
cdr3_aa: CASSLAGAGRGSPLHF

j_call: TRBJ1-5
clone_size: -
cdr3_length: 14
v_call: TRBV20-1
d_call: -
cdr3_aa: CSARVGAGDEPQHF

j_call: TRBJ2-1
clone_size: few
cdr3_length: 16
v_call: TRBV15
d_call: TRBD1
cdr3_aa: CATSRRPQGLDETQFF

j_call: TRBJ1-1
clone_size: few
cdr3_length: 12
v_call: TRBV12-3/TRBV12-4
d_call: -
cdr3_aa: CALSRGNTEAFF

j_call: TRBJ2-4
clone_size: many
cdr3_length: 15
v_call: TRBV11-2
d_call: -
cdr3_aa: CASSPNRVAKNIQYF

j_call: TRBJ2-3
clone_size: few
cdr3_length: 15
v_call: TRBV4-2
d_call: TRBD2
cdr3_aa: CASSGVAGETDTQYF

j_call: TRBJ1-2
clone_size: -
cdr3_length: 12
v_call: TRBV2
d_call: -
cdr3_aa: CASSVVVESYTF

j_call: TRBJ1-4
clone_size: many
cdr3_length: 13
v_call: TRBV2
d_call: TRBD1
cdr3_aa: CASNRGLTEKLFF

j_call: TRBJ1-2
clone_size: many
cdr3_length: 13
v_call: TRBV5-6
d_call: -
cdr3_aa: CASSWAPGHGYTF

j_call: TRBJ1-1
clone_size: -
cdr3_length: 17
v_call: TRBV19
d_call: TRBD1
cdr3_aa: CASRGPGQGRGNTEAFF

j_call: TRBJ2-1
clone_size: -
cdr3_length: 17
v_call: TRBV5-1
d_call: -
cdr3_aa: CASSPELAMSSYNEQFF

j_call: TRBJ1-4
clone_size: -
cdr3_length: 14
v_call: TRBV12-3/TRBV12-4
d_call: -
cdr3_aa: CASSPRRRREKLFF

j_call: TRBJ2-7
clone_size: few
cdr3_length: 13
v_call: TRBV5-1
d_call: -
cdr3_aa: CASSYDPGLEQYF

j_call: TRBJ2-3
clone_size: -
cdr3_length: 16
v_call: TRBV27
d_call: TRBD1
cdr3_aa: CASSPLTGLIADTQYF

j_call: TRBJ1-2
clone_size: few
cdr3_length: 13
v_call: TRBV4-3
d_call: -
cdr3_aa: CASSQDSPYGYTF